This TCR beta chain was sequenced during a study of B cell selection in AIRE deficiency. In the source study's methods: About 1.1x10^5 patient and some 140,000 healthy donor in-frame TCRbeta sequences came from conventional T cells. Profiling relied on immunoSEQ multiplex PCR, and the TCRdb table lists in-frame clones only, not all of them. V and J calls and clone size are given by that table; D and trimming were obtained from the DNA. The table records fewer than 30,000 clones, less than 97% of them present only once. Looked up from germline, CDR1 is SGDLS and CDR2 is YYNGEE. The CDR3 sequence is 17 residues long. With 4 bases removed from V and 5 bases from J, the gap between germline ends came to 24 bases. CD4+CD127+ cells were sorted as the conventional CD4 T cells. Healthy unrelated donors supplied the control samples.

Sequencing input: CD4+CD127+ conventional T cells sorted from PBMCs. The TCR originated in a human donor in good health. This chain links TRBV9 with TRBJ2-5; TRBD2 is a possible D gene (6 bases). Written as DNA, the CDR3 is TGTGCCAGCAGCCCATCGCCTTTAACGGGAGTAGGGGAGACCCAGTACTTC. This codes for CASSPSPLTGVGETQYF.